The 22 T cell receptor beta chains below were found in one sample sequenced in a study of blood T cell repertoires in COVID-19. Here immunoSEQ multiplex PCR was the method, and the copy in TCRdb shows in-frame clones only, minus some. Found here are fewer than 90,000 clones, 70% to 90% of them singletons; the top ten hold about 8%. The source material was peripheral blood. The receptors shown here come from a man younger than 45 with acute or convalescent COVID-19.

This rearrangement joins TRBV19 to TRBJ1-3; the D gene is possibly TRBD1 (6 bases). V shed 7 bases and J shed 2 bases, with 12 bases lying between them. Germline V gene sequence: CDR1 LNHDA, CDR2 SQIVND (reference sequence). This CDR3 contains 14 residues. CDR3 sequence: CASKMDRTGNTIYF. The CDR3 DNA follows: TGTGCCAGTAAAATGGACAGAACTGGAAACACCATATATTTT.

This sequence joins TRBV5-5 and TRBJ2-2, with TRBD1 identical over 9 bases. After removal of 3 bases from V and 6 bases from J, the junction contained 3 bases not matched to a gene. Germline V gene data show CDR1 as SGHKS and CDR2 as YYEKEE (reference sequence). The CDR3 sequence is 14 residues long. The CDR3 DNA follows: TGTGCCAGCAGCTCACGGACAGGGGCCGGGGAGCTGTTTTTT. Its translation: CASSSRTGAGELFF.

The chain has TRBV9 and TRBJ2-1, with 9 bases fitting TRBD1. CDR1 is SGDLS, CDR2 YYNGEE, per germline. Trimming cost V 5 bases and J 6 bases; bases outside gene matches: 9. The length of the CDR3 is 15 residues. The CDR3 spells CASSYEGQGGNEQFF. The CDR3 region has the DNA TGTGCCAGCAGTTATGAGGGACAGGGAGGCAATGAGCAGTTCTTC.

This chain uses TRBV21-1 with TRBJ2-5; TRBD1, the table's D call, lacks a check against the DNA. TRBV21-1 is a pseudogene. The CDR3 sequence is 23 residues long. CDR3 loop: CASSKEEDRLKKIRRIEQETQYF. The CDR3, as DNA: TGTGCCAGCAGCAAAGAGGAGGACAGGCTGAAAAAAATCAGGAGGATAGAGCAAGAGACCCAGTACTTC.

V is TRBV9 and J is TRBJ2-4, with D perhaps TRBD1 (6 bases). V was pared by 6 bases and J by 0 bases, with 10 bases between. Germline V lookup: CDR1 SGDLS, CDR2 YYNGEE. This CDR3 is built from 14 residues. Here the CDR3 DNA reads TGTGCCAGCATCCAACAGGGAGCCAAAAACATTCAGTACTTC. It is translated as CASIQQGAKNIQYF.

The gene calls are TRBV7-3 and TRBJ2-1, with no clear D. This CDR3 spans 14 amino acids. Germline V gene lookup returns CDR1 SGHTA and CDR2 FQGTGA. V lost 2 bases and J 5 bases, leaving 10 bases between the germline ends. CDR3 sequence: CASSLGQSHNEQFF. The CDR3 DNA is TGTGCCAGCAGCTTAGGGCAGTCACACAATGAGCAGTTCTTC. Supplemented by reference TRBV7-3 and TRBJ2-1, the full variable domain reads GAGVSQTPSNKVTEKGKYVELRCDPISGHTALYWYRQSLGQGPEFLIYFQGTGAADDSGLPNDRFFAVRPEGSVSTLKIQRTERGDSAVYLCASSLGQSHNEQFFGPGTRLTVL.

The J gene is TRBJ2-7, the V gene TRBV12-3 or TRBV12-4; perhaps TRBD1 as D (6 bases). V was pared by 3 bases and J by 6 bases, with 9 bases between. The CDR3 runs to 12 residues. CDR3 region: CASSLLTGEQYF. The DNA of the CDR3 is TGTGCCAGCAGTTTGCTGACAGGCGAGCAGTACTTC.

The chain recombines TRBV15 with TRBJ1-2; D is perhaps TRBD1 (5 bases). The germline V and J ends were trimmed by 3 bases and 7 bases, with 15 bases remaining between them. This CDR3 is 14 amino acids long. Germline CDR1 LNHNV, CDR2 YYDKDF (reference sequence). The DNA for the CDR3 is TGTGCCACCAGCAGGAGCAGGGAAAGGAGTGGCTACACCTTC. This sequence encodes CATSRSRERSGYTF. The variable domain in full, completed from reference TRBV15 and TRBJ1-2, reads DAMVIQNPRYQVTQFGKPVTLSCSQTLNHNVMYWYQQKSSQAPKLLFHYYDKDFNNEADTPDNFQSRRPNTSFCFLDIRSPGLGDTAMYLCATSRSRERSGYTFGSGTRLTVV.

This chain connects TRBV12-3 or TRBV12-4 to TRBJ1-2; D is undetermined. CDR3 length equals 12 residues. V gave up 3 bases and J gave up 7 bases, with 9 bases separating them. The CDR3, as DNA: TGTGCCAGCAGTTTGGGCCTGGTTGGCTACACCTTC. This sequence encodes CASSLGLVGYTF.

This chain connects TRBV7-8 to TRBJ1-1; TRBD1 is a possible D gene (6 bases). The CDR3 has 14 residues. With 5 bases removed from V and 4 bases from J, the gap between germline ends came to 14 bases. Germline V lookup: CDR1 SGHVS, CDR2 FQNEAQ. The CDR3 DNA reads TGTGCCAGCAGCCACGACAGGTCTGGCACTGAAGCTTTCTTT. Protein sequence: CASSHDRSGTEAFF.

This sequence joins TRBV29-1 and TRBJ2-1, with 7 positions matching TRBD1. The CDR3 consists of 12 residues. Losses at the gene ends were 4 bases for V and 8 bases for J; bases not matched to a gene: 5. Germline V gene data show CDR1 as SQVTM and CDR2 as ANQGSEA. The CDR3 DNA reads TGCAGCGTTGGAGGTCAGGGGGATGAGCAGTTCTTC. This sequence encodes CSVGGQGDEQFF.

The chain has TRBV4-2 and TRBJ2-7; 9 nucleotides agree with TRBD2. V lost 1 base, J lost 4 bases, and 17 bases stayed unmatched. Germline V gene data show CDR1 as LGHNA and CDR2 as YNFKEQ. The CDR3 contains 19 residues. The CDR3: CASSQGGRGEGRGGYEQYF. As DNA, the CDR3 is TGTGCCAGCAGCCAAGGGGGCAGGGGCGAGGGGCGGGGGGGATACGAGCAGTACTTC.

The chain has TRBV30 and TRBJ2-7; D is perhaps TRBD1 (6 bases). Trimming removed 0 bases at V and 7 bases at J, with 13 bases between. The CDR3 totals 13 residues. The germline V gene has CDR1 GTSNPN and CDR2 SVGIG (reference sequence). CDR3: CAWSVSERGEQYF. CDR3 sequence (DNA): TGTGCCTGGAGTGTAAGTGAAAGGGGGGAGCAGTACTTC.

The genes are TRBV19 and TRBJ1-3; D is ambiguous. Germline values: CDR1 LNHDA, CDR2 SQIVND (reference sequence). CDR3 length equals 15 residues. The V gene lost 7 bases and the J gene lost 0 bases, with 13 bases spanning the gap. For the CDR3, the DNA is TGTGCCAGTACACAACTAAGCACCTCTGGAAACACCATATATTTT. Protein: CASTQLSTSGNTIYF.

The chain joins TRBV27 to TRBJ2-7; 7 bases fit TRBD2. This CDR3 has 13 residues. Trimming took 5 bases from V and 6 from J; bases not matched to a gene: 7. From germline, CDR1 is MNHEY and CDR2 SMNVEV (reference sequence). As DNA, the CDR3 is TGTGCCAGCAGTCTCACTAGCGTTGCCGAGCAGTACTTC. Residues: CASSLTSVAEQYF.

The V and J genes are TRBV5-1 and TRBJ2-1, with 8 positions matching TRBD2. Germline V lookup: CDR1 SGHRS, CDR2 YFSETQ. V gave up 0 bases and J gave up 7 bases; unmatched junction bases: 6. The CDR3 covers 15 residues. The CDR3 spells CASSLAVGRGNEQFF. The DNA of the CDR3 is TGCGCCAGCAGCTTGGCCGTCGGGAGGGGAAATGAGCAGTTCTTC.

The rearrangement uses TRBV4-1 and TRBJ2-1; D is unclear. From germline, CDR1 is MGHRA and CDR2 YSYEKL. Trimming left V 1 base short and J 9 bases short, with 13 bases between. This CDR3 has 14 residues. The CDR3 here is CASSQGSLSAEQFF. The CDR3 DNA follows: TGCGCCAGCAGCCAAGGGAGTCTCTCGGCTGAGCAGTTCTTC.

The J gene is TRBJ2-1, the V gene TRBV7-8, with TRBD2 as a possible D gene (6 bases). Trimming pared 5 bases from V and 3 bases from J, leaving 8 bases between. Germline V CDR1 and CDR2: SGHVS, FQNEAQ. CDR3 size: 13 residues. The chain's CDR3 is CASSSSGYNEQFF. In DNA form, the CDR3 reads TGTGCCAGCAGCAGTAGCGGCTACAATGAGCAGTTCTTC.

CDR3 in amino acids: CASSPNRAEEQYF. CDR3 nucleotide sequence: TGTGCCAGCTCACCTAACAGGGCTGAAGAGCAGTACTTC. The chain uses TRBV18 and TRBJ2-7; D possibly corresponds to TRBD1 (6 bases). V was trimmed by 3 bases and J by 7 bases, leaving 13 bases between them. There are 13 residues in the CDR3. Germline values: CDR1 KGHSH, CDR2 LQKENI. Variable domain in full (rest from reference TRBV18 and TRBJ2-7): NAGVMQNPRHLVRRRGQEARLRCSPMKGHSHVYWYRQLPEEGLKFMVYLQKENIIDESGMPKERFSAEFPKEGPSILRIQQVVRGDSAAYFCASSPNRAEEQYFGPGTRLTVT.

The chain joins TRBV24-1 to TRBJ2-1, with 8 bases lining up with TRBD2. CDR1 and CDR2 (germline): KGHDR, SFDVKD. The CDR3 extends over 14 amino acids. V lost 5 bases and J lost 2; bases outside the gene matches: 1. As DNA, the CDR3 is TGTGCCACCAGTGCGGGAGGGCCCTACAATGAGCAGTTCTTC. It specifies CATSAGGPYNEQFF.

The chain has TRBV10-3 and TRBJ1-5; D uncertain. CDR3 length: 14 amino acids. Deletions cut 3 bases from V and 4 bases from J, with 10 bases between. Per germline, CDR1 ENHRY and CDR2 SYGVKD. The DNA of the CDR3 is TGTGCCATCAGTGAATGGCCATCTAATCAGCCCCAGCATTTT. This codes for CAISEWPSNQPQHF.

J is TRBJ1-5 and V is TRBV7-2; weak D call: TRBD1 (6 bases). Germline loops: CDR1 SGHTA, CDR2 FQGNSA. V dropped 5 bases and J dropped 1 base, with 12 bases sitting between them. CDR3 length: 15 residues. CDR3 sequence (DNA): TGTGCCAGCAGCCCTCTGGGGGCAAGCAATCAGCCCCAGCATTTT. Translated, it gives CASSPLGASNQPQHF. The complete variable domain, with remaining parts taken from reference TRBV7-2 and TRBJ1-5, reads GAGVSQSPSNKVTEKGKDVELRCDPISGHTALYWYRQSLGQGLEFLIYFQGNSAPDKSGLPSDRFSAERTGGSVSTLTIQRTQQEDSAVYLCASSPLGASNQPQHFGDGTRLSIL.